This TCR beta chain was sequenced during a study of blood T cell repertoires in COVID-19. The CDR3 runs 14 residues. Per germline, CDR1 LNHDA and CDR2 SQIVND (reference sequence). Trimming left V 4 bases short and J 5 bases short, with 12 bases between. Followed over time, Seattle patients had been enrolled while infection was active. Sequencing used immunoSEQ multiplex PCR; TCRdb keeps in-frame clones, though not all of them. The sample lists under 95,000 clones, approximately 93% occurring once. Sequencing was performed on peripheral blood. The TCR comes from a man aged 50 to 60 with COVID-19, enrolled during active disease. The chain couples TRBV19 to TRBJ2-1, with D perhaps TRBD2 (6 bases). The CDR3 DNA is TGTGCCAGTAGTAAATCGGGACTTCACAATGAGCAGTTCTTC. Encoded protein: CASSKSGLHNEQFF.